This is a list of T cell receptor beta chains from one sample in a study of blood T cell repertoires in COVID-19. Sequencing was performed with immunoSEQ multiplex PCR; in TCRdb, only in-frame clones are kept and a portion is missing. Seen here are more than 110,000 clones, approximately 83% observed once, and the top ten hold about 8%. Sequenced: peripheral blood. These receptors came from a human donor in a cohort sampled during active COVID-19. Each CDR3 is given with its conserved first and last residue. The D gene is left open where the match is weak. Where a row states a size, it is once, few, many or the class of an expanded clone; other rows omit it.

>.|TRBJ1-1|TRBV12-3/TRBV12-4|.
TGTGCCAGCAGATACAGATTTTCTGAAGCTTTCTTT
CASRYRFSEAFF
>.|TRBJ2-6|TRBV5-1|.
TGCGCCAGCAGCTTGGCCGTTGGAGGAATCTCTGGGGCCAACGTCCTGACTTTC
CASSLAVGGISGANVLTF
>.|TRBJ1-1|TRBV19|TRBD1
TGTGCCAGTAGCCATCGACAGGGAAAGAACACTGAAGCTTTCTTT
CASSHRQGKNTEAFF
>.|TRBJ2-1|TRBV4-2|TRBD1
TGTGCCAGCAGCCAAGGCTCCCGGGGACAGGGCTCCTACAATGAGCAGTTCTTC
CASSQGSRGQGSYNEQFF
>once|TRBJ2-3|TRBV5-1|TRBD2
TGCGCCAGCAGCACTGCTCGAGCGGGGCTCCCTAGCACAGATACGCAGTATTTT
CASSTARAGLPSTDTQYF
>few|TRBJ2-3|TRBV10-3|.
TGTGCCACCCTAGGGGCATTGACAGATACGCAGTATTTT
CATLGALTDTQYF
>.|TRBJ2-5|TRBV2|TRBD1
TGTGCCAGCACCAGGGACAGGGGAATCCAAGAGACCCAGTACTTC
CASTRDRGIQETQYF
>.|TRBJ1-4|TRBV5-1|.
TGCGCCAGCAGCCGAGACCGCGGGGGAGGAAATGAAAAACTGTTTTTT
CASSRDRGGGNEKLFF
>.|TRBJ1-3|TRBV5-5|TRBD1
TGTGCCAGCAGCTTGGACAGGGGCAAAAGTGGAAACACCATATATTTT
CASSLDRGKSGNTIYF
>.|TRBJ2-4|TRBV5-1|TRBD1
TGCGCCAGCAGCTCCGCGACAGGGACAAACATTCAGTACTTC
CASSSATGTNIQYF
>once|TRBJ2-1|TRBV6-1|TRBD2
TGTGCCAGCAGTGAAATAGCGGGGCTATACAATGAGCAGTTCTTC
CASSEIAGLYNEQFF
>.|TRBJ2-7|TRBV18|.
TGTGCCAGCTCAGCAGACAGGTCCTACGAGCAGTACTTC
CASSADRSYEQYF
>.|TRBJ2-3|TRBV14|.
TGTGCCAGCAGCCAAGAGGGAGGTAGGCCATTAGGCACAGATACGCAGTATTTT
CASSQEGGRPLGTDTQYF
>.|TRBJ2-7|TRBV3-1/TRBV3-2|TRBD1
TGTGCCAGCAGCCCCCCCCACGGGACAGCCATCGAGCAGTACTTC
CASSPPHGTAIEQYF
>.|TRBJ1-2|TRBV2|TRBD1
TGTGCCAGCAGTGCTGGGCAGGGGGCTTATGGCTACACCTTC
CASSAGQGAYGYTF
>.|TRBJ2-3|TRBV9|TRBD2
TGTGCCAGCAGCACCCAGCCCGGGGGGACAGATACGCAGTATTTT
CASSTQPGGTDTQYF
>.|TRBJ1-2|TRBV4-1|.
TGCGCCAGCAGCCAGTTCGCCGCCGGGGACACAAACTATGGCTACACCTTC
CASSQFAAGDTNYGYTF
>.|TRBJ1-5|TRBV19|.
TGTGCCACAAACCGGGACATTTATAGCAATCAGCCCCAGCATTTT
CATNRDIYSNQPQHF
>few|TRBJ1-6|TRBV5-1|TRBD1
TGCGCCAGCAGCCGGGACAGGGGTAATTCACCCCTCCACTTT
CASSRDRGNSPLHF
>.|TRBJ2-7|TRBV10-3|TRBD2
TGTGCCATCAGTGTGGGGGGGGGAGCAAACGAGCAGTACTTC
CAISVGGGANEQYF
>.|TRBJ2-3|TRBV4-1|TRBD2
TGCGCCAGCAGCCAAGGGGGCGGGGGGAAAAAAAGCACAGATACGCAGTATTTT
CASSQGGGGKKSTDTQYF
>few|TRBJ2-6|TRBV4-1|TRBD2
TGCGCCAGCAGCCATTTGGGACTAGCGGGGGAGCACTCTGGGGCCAACGTCCTGACTTTC
CASSHLGLAGEHSGANVLTF
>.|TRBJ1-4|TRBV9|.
TGTGCCAGCAGCGTCTTCGGAGGTGATAATGAAAAACTGTTTTTT
CASSVFGGDNEKLFF
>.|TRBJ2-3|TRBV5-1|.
TGCGCCAGCAGCATCCGGCCAGGGCGTGGGCAGTATTTT
CASSIRPGRGQYF
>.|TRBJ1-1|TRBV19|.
TGTGCCAGTAGTACCCTTAGACAGGTGAACACTGAAGCTTTCTTT
CASSTLRQVNTEAFF
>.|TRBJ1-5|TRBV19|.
TGTGCCAGTCCCAAAAGAATAGCGGGAAAGGAACATAGGGGAAAGATACATAGCAATCAGCCCCAGCATTTT
CASPKRIAGKEHRGKIHSNQPQHF
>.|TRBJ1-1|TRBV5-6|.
TGTGCCAGCAGCTTGGAAAGCGTTCGTGAAGCTTTCTTT
CASSLESVREAFF
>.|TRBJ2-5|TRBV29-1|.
TGCAGCGTCTCGCAGTCCCAAGAGACCCAGTACTTC
CSVSQSQETQYF
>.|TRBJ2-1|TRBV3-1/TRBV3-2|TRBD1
TGTGCCAGCACCCGGGGGACAGGGGTCTTAATTGAGCAGTTCTTC
CASTRGTGVLIEQFF